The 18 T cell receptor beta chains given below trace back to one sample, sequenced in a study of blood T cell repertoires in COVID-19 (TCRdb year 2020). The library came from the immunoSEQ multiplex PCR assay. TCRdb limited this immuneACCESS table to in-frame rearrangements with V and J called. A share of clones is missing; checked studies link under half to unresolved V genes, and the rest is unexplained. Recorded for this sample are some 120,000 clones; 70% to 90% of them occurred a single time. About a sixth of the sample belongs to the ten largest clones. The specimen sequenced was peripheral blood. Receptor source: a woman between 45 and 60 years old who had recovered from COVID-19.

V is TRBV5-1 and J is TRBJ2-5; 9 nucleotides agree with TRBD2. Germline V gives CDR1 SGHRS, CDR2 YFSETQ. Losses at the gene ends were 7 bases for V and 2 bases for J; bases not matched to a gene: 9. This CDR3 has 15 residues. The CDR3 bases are TGCGCCAGCTCCCCCCACACTAGCGGGCAAGAGACCCAGTACTTC. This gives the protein CASSPHTSGQETQYF.

The CDR3 protein is CASSPRGAGANVLTF. DNA of the CDR3: TGCGCCAGCAGCCCCCGAGGCGCTGGGGCCAACGTCCTGACTTTC. V gene TRBV5-1 combines with J gene TRBJ2-6, with D unresolved. V was cut by 4 bases and J by 2 bases, with 10 bases left in between. Germline values: CDR1 SGHRS, CDR2 YFSETQ. The length of the CDR3 is 15 residues.

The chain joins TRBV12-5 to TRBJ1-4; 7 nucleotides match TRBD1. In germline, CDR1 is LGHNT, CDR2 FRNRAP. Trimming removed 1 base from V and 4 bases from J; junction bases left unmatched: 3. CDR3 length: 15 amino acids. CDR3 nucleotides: TGTGCTAGTGGTTTGGGGGACAGCCGTAATGAAAAACTGTTTTTT. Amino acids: CASGLGDSRNEKLFF. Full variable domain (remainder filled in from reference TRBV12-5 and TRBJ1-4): DARVTQTPRHKVTEMGQEVTMRCQPILGHNTVFWYRQTMMQGLELLAYFRNRAPLDDSGMPKDRFSAEMPDATLATLKIQPSEPRDSAVYFCASGLGDSRNEKLFFGSGTQLSVL.

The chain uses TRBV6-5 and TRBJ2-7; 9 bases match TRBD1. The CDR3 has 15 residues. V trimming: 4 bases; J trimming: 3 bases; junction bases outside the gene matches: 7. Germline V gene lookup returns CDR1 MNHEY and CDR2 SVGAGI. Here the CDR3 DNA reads TGTGCCAGCAGTTCCCCGGGACAGGGCATCTACGAGCAGTACTTC. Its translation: CASSSPGQGIYEQYF.

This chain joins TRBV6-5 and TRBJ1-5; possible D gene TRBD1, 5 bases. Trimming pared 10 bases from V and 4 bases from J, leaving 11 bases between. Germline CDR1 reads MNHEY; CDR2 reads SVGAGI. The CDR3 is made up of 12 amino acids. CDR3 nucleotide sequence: TGTGCCACCCGACAGCCGAATCAGCCCCAGCATTTT. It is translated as CATRQPNQPQHF.

The CDR3 DNA sequence: TGTGCCAGCAGGCGGACTAGCGGGCGCTCGGAATTCAATGAGCAGTTCTTC. Protein product: CASRRTSGRSEFNEQFF. J is TRBJ2-1 and V is TRBV7-2; 11 bases agree with TRBD2. Germline assignment: CDR1 SGHTA and CDR2 FQGNSA. V shed 6 bases and J 6 bases; nucleotides not matched to a gene: 13. This CDR3 spans 17 amino acids.

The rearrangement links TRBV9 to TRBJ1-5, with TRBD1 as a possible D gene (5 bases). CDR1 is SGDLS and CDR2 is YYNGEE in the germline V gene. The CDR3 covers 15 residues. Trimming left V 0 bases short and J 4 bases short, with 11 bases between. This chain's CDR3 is CASSVAGGRNQPQHF. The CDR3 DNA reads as TGTGCCAGCAGCGTAGCGGGGGGAAGAAATCAGCCCCAGCATTTT.

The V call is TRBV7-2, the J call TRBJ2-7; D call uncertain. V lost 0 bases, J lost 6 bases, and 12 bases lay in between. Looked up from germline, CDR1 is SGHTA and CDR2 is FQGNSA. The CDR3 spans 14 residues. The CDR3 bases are TGTGCCAGCAGCTTAGCAAGAAGCTCGAGCGAGCAGTACTTC. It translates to CASSLARSSSEQYF.

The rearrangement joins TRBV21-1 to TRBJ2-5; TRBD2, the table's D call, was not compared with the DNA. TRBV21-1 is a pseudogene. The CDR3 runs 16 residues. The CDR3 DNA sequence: TGTGCCAGCAGCGTCGGATTAGCTACACTCTCTGAGACCCAGTACTTC. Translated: CASSVGLATLSETQYF.

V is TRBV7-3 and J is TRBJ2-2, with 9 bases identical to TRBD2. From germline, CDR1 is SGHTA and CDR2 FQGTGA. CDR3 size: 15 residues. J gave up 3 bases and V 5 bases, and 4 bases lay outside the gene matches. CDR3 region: CASSATSGYTGELFF. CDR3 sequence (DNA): TGTGCCAGCAGCGCTACTAGCGGGTACACCGGGGAGCTGTTTTTT.

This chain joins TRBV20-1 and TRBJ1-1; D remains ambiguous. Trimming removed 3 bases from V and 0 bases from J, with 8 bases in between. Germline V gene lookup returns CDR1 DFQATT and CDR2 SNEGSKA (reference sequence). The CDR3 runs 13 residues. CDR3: CSASSGLNTEAFF. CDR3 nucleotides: TGCAGTGCTAGTAGTGGGCTGAACACTGAAGCTTTCTTT.

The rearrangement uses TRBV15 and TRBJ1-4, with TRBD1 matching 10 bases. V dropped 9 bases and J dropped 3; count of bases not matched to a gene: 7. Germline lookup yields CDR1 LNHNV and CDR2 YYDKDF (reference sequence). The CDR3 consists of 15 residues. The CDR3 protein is CATGQGIGANEKLFF. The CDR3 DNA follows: TGTGCCACGGGACAGGGGATAGGGGCTAATGAAAAACTGTTTTTT.

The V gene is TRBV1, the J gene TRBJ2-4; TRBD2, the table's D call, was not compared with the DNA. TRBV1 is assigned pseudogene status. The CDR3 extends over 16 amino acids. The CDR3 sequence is CTSIPTAGLAKNIQYF. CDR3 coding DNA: TGCACCAGCATCCCTACAGCGGGTTTAGCCAAAAACATTCAGTACTTC.

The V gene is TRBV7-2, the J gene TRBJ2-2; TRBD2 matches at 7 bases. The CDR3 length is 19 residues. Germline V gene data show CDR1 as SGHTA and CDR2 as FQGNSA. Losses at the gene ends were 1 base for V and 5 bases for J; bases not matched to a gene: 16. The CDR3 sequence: CASSLVFGGRLRQTGELFF. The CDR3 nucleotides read TGTGCCAGCAGCTTAGTCTTCGGGGGGAGGCTGAGGCAAACCGGGGAGCTGTTTTTT.

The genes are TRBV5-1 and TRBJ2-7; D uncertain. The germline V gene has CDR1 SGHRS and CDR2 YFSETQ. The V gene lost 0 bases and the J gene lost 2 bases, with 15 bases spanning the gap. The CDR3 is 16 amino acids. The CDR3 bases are TGCGCCAGCAGCTTGGTTCCGGGTGCTTCTACCTACGAGCAGTACTTC. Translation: CASSLVPGASTYEQYF. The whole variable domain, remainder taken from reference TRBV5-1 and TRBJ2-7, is KAGVTQTPRYLIKTRGQQVTLSCSPISGHRSVSWYQQTPGQGLQFLFEYFSETQRNKGNFPGRFSGRQFSNSRSEMNVSTLELGDSALYLCASSLVPGASTYEQYFGPGTRLTVT.

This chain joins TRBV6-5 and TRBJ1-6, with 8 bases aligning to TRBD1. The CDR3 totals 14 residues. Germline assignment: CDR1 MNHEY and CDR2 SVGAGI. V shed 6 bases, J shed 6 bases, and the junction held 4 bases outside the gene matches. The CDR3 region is CASRGTGRNSPLHF. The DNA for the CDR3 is TGTGCCAGCAGGGGGACAGGTCGTAATTCACCCCTCCACTTT.

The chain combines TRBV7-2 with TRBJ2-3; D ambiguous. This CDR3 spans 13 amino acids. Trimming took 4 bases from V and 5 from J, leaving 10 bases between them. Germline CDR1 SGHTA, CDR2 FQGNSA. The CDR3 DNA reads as TGTGCCAGCAGCTCCGAGCGTGTAGATACGCAGTATTTT. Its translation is CASSSERVDTQYF.

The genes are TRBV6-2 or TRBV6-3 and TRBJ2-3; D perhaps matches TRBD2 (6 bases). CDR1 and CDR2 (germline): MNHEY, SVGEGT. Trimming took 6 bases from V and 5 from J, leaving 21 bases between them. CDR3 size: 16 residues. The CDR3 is CASSPRLDAQRDTQYF. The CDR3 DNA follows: TGTGCCAGCAGCCCTCGACTAGACGCCCAACGAGATACGCAGTATTTT.